This T cell receptor beta chain was found in a study of T cell responses to AZD1222 COVID-19 vaccine. Findings and caveats of the study: Nearly half of spike-specific TCRs reportedly target unmutated variant regions. After two AZD1222 doses, spike-specific TCR breadth and depth rose versus day 0. Donors were largely white British and mainly female; clonal diversity was possibly underestimated.

The V and J ends lost 4 bases and 3 bases, in that order; junction bases with no gene match: 10. The V gene's germline CDR1 is SGHRS and CDR2 YFSETQ. The CDR3 loop spans 17 amino acids. Regarding this clone: The antigen remains unidentified.

Repertoires were generated with immunoSEQ multiplex PCR, while TCRdb's copy carries only in-frame clones and drops some. Of 95,000 to 110,000 clones listed, 75% to 95% are singletons. This sequence originates from an adult who received the AZD1222 COVID-19 vaccine. The sample here was peripheral blood, taken 28 days after the second AZD1222 dose. The chain combines TRBV5-1 with TRBJ2-1, with TRBD2 identical over 10 bases. For the CDR3, the DNA is TGCGCCAGCAGCGCGTCTAGCGGGAGAGATTTCTACAATGAGCAGTTCTTC. Residues: CASSASSGRDFYNEQFF.